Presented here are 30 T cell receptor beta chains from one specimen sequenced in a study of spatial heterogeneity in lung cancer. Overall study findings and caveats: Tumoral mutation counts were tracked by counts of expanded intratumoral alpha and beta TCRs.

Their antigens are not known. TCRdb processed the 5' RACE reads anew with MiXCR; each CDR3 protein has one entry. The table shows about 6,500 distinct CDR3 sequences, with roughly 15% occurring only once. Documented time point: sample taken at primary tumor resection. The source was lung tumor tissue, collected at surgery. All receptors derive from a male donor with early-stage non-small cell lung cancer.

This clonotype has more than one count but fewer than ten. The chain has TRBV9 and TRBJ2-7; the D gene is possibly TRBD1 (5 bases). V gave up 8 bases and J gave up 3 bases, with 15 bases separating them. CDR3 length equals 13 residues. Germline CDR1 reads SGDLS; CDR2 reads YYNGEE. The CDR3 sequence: CARRKGISYEQYF. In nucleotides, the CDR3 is TGTGCCAGACGGAAGGGGATAAGCTACGAGCAGTACTTC.

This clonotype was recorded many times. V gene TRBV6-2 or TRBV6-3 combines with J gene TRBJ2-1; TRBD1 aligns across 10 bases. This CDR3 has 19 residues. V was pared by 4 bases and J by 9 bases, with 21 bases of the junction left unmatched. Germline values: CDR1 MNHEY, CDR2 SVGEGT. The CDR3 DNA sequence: TGTGCCAGCAGTTGGCCCCTCCTCGTGACAGGGGGCGCGTCAAGTGAGCAGTTCTTC. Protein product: CASSWPLLVTGGASSEQFF.

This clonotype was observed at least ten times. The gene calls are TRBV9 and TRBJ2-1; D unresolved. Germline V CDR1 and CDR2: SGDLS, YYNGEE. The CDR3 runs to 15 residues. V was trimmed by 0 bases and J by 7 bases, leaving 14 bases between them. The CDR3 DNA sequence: TGTGCCAGCAGCGTAGACCCCACCAAAAGGAATGAGCAGTTCTTC. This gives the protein CASSVDPTKRNEQFF.

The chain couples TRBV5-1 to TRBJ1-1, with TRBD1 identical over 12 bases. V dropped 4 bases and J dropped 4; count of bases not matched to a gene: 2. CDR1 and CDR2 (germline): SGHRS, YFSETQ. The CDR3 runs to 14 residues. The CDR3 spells CASSPGQGATEAFF. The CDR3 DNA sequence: TGCGCCAGCAGCCCGGGACAGGGGGCCACTGAAGCTTTCTTT.

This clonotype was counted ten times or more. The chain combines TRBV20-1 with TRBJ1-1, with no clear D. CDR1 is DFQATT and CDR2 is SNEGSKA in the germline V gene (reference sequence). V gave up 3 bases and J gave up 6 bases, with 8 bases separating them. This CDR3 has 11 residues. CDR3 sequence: CSARENAEAFF. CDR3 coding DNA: TGCAGTGCTAGGGAAAACGCTGAAGCTTTCTTT.

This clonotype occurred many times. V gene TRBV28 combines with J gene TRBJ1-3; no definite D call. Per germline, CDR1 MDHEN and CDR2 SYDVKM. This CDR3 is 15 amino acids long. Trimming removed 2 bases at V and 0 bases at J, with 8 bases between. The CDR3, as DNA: TGTGCCAGCAGTTTAAAACTGATCTCTGGAAACACCATATATTTT. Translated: CASSLKLISGNTIYF.

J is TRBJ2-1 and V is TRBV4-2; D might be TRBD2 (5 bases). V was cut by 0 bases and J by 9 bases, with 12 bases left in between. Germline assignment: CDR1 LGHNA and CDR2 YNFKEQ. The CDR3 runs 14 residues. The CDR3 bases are TGTGCCAGCAGCCAAGATTCTAGGAGGAGTGAGCAGTTCTTC. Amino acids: CASSQDSRRSEQFF.

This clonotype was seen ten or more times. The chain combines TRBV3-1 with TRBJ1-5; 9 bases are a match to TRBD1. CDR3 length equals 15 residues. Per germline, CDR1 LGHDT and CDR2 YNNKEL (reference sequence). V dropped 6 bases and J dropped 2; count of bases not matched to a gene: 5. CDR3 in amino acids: CASRSGQGGNQPQHF. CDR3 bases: TGTGCCAGCAGGTCGGGACAGGGAGGCAATCAGCCCCAGCATTTT.

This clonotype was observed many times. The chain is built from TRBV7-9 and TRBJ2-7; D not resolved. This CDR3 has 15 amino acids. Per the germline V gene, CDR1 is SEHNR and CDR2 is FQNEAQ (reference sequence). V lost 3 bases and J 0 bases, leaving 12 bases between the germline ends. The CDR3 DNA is TGTGCCAGCAGCTTGGGCAGCGCCAGCTCCTACGAGCAGTACTTC. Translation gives CASSLGSASSYEQYF.

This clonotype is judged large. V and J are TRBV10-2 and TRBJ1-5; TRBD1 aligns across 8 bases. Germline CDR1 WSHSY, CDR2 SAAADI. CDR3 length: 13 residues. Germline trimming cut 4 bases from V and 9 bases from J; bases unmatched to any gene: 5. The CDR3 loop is CASSAGTGGPQHF. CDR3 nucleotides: TGCGCCAGCAGTGCCGGGACAGGAGGGCCCCAGCATTTT.

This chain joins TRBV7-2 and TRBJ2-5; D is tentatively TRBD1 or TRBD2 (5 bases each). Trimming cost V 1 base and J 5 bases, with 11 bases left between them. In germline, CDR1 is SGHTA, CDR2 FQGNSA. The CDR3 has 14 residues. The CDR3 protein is CASSLGTWGETQYF. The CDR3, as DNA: TGTGCCAGCAGCTTAGGGACTTGGGGGGAGACCCAGTACTTC. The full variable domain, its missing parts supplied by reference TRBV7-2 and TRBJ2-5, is GAGVSQSPSNKVTEKGKDVELRCDPISGHTALYWYRQSLGQGLEFLIYFQGNSAPDKSGLPSDRFSAERTGGSVSTLTIQRTQQEDSAVYLCASSLGTWGETQYFGPGTRLLVL.

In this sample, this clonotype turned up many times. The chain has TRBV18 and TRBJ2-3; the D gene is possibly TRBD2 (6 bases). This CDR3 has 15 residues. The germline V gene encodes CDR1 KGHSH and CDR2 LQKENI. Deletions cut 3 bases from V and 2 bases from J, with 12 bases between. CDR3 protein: CASSPQRGLTDTQYF. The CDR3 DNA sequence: TGTGCCAGCTCACCCCAACGGGGACTCACAGATACGCAGTATTTT. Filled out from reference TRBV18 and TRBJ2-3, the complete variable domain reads NAGVMQNPRHLVRRRGQEARLRCSPMKGHSHVYWYRQLPEEGLKFMVYLQKENIIDESGMPKERFSAEFPKEGPSILRIQQVVRGDSAAYFCASSPQRGLTDTQYFGPGTRLTVL.

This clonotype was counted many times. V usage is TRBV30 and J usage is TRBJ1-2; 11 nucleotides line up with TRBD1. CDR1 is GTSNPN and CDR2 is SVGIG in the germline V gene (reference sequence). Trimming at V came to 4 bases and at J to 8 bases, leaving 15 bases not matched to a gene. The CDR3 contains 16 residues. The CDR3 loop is CAWTPDRGPPKRGYTF. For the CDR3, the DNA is TGTGCCTGGACCCCGGACAGGGGGCCCCCTAAGAGGGGCTACACCTTC.

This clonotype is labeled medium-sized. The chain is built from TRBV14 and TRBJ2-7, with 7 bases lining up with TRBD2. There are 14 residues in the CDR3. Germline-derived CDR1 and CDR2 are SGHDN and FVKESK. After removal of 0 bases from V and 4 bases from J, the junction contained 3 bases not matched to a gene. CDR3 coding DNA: TGTGCCAGCAGCCAAGATCTCGGGAGGTACGAGCAGTACTTC. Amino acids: CASSQDLGRYEQYF.

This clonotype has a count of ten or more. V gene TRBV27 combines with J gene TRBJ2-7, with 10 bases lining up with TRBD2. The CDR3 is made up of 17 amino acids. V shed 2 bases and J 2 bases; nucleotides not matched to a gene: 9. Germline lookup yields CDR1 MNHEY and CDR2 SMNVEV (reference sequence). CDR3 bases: TGTGCCAGCAGTTTAAACGGACTAGCGGAGCTCCCCTACGAGCAGTACTTC. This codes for CASSLNGLAELPYEQYF.

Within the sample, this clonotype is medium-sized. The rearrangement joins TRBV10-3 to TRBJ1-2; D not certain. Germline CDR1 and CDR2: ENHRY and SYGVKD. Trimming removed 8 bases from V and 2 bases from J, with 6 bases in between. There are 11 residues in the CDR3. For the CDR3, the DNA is TGTGCCATCCGACGGAACTATGGCTACACCTTC. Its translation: CAIRRNYGYTF.

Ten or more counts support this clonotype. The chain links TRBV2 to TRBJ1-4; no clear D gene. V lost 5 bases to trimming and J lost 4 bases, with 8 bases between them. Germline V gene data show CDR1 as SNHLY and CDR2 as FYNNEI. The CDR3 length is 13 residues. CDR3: CASSLTGNEKLFF. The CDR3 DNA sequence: TGTGCCAGCAGTCTGACGGGTAATGAAAAACTGTTTTTT.

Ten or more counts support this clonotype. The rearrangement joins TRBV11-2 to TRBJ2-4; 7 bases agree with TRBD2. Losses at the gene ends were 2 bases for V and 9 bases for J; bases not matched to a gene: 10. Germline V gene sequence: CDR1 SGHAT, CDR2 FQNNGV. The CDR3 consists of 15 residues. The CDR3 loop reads CASSLRMTLAGIQYF. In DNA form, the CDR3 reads TGTGCCAGCAGCTTAAGGATGACTTTAGCGGGCATTCAGTACTTC. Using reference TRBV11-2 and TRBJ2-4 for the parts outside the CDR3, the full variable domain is EAGVAQSPRYKIIEKRQSVAFWCNPISGHATLYWYQQILGQGPKLLIQFQNNGVVDDSQLPKDRFSAERLKGVDSTLKIQPAKLEDSAVYLCASSLRMTLAGIQYFGAGTRLSVL.

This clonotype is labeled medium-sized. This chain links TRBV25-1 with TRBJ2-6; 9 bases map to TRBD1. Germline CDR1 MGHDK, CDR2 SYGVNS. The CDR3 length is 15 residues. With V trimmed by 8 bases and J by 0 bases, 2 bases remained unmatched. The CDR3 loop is CASGTGSSGANVLTF. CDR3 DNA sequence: TGTGCCAGCGGGACAGGGAGCTCTGGGGCCAACGTCCTGACTTTC. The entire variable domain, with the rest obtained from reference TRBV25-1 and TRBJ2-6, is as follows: EADIYQTPRYLVIGTGKKITLECSQTMGHDKMYWYQQDPGMELHLIHYSYGVNSTEKGDLSSESTVSRIRTEHFPLTLESARPSHTSQYLCASGTGSSGANVLTFGAGSRLTVL.

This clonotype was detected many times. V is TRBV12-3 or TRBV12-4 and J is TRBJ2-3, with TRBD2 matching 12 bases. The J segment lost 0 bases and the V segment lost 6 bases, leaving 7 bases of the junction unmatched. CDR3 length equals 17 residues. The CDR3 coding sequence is TGTGCCAGCAGAACTAGCGGGGGGCCTTTGAGCACAGATACGCAGTATTTT. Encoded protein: CASRTSGGPLSTDTQYF.

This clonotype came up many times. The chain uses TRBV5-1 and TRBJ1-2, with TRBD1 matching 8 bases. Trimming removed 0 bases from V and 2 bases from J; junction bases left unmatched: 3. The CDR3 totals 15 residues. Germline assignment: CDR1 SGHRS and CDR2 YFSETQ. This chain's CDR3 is CASSLGTGTNYGYTF. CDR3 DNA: TGCGCCAGCAGCTTGGGGACAGGGACGAACTATGGCTACACCTTC.

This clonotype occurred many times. The CDR3 DNA reads as TGCGCCAGCAGCCAGAGACAGGGGAGCTCCTACGAGCAGTACGTC. Protein: CASSQRQGSSYEQYV. The chain has TRBV4-1 and TRBJ2-7; 8 bases are shared with TRBD1. J lost 0 bases, V lost 3 bases, and 4 bases had no gene match. Looked up from germline, CDR1 is MGHRA and CDR2 is YSYEKL. The CDR3 covers 15 residues.

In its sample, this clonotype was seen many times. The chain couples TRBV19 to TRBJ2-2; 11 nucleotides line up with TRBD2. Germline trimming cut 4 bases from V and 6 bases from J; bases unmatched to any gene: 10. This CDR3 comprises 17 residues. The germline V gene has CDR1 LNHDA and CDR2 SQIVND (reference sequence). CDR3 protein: CASSTGLAGGSPGELFF. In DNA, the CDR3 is TGTGCCAGTAGTACGGGGCTAGCGGGGGGCTCCCCCGGGGAGCTGTTTTTT.

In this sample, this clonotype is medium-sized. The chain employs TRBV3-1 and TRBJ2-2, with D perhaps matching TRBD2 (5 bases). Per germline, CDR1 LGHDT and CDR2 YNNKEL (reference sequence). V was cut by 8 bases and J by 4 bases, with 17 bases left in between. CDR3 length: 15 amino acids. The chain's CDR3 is CASLAGRRSTGELFF. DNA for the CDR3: TGTGCCAGCCTGGCGGGCCGGCGGAGCACCGGGGAGCTGTTTTTT.

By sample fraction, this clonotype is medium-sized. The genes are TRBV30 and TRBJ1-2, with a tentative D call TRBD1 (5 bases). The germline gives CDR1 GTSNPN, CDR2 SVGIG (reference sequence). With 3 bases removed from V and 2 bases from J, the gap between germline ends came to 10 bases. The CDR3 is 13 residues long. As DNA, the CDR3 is TGTGCCTGGAGGGGACTTTTGAACTATGGCTACACCTTC. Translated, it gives CAWRGLLNYGYTF.

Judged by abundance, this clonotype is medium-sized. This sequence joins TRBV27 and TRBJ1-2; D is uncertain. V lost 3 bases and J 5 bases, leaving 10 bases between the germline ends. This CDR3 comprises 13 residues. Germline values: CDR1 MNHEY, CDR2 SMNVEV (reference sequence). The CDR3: CASSLREGYGYTF. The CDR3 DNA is TGTGCCAGCAGTTTGAGGGAAGGTTATGGCTACACCTTC.

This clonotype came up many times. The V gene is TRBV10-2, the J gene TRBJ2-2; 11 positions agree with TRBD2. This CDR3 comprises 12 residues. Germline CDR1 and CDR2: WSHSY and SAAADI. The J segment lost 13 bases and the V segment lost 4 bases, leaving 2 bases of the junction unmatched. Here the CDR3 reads CASSGLAGGLFF. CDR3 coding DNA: TGCGCCAGCAGTGGCCTAGCGGGAGGGCTGTTTTTT.

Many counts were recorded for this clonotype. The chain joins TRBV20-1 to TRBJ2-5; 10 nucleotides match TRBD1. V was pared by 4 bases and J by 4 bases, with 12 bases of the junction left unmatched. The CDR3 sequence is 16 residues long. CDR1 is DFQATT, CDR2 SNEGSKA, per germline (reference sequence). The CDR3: CSATGTGASGRETQYF. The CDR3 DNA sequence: TGCAGTGCTACCGGGACAGGGGCCTCCGGTCGAGAGACCCAGTACTTC.

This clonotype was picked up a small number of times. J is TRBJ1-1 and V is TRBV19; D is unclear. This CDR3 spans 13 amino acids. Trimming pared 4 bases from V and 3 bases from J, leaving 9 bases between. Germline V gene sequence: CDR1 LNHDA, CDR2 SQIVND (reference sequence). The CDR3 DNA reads TGTGCCAGTAGTAACGATCTCCACACTGAAGCTTTCTTT. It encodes CASSNDLHTEAFF.

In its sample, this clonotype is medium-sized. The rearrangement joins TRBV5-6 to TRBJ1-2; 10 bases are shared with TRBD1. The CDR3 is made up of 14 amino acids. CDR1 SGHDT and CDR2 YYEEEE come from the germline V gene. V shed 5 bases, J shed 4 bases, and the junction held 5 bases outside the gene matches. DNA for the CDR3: TGTGCCAGCAGGAGACAGGGGGCGAGCTATGGCTACACCTTC. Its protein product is CASRRQGASYGYTF.